This TCR beta chain was observed in a study of sequential checkpoint blockade in melanoma. Regarding the study as a whole: T-cell fraction and clonality followed PD-L1 and CD8+ counts, not mutational load.

The CDR3 totals 13 residues. Germline-derived CDR1 and CDR2 are MNHGY and SAAAGT. V was pared by 9 bases and J by 4 bases, with 15 bases between. Note on this clone: Its antigen is as yet unknown.

Treatment noted: randomized to nivolumab then ipilimumab (arm A) or the reverse (arm B). The repertoire was sequenced with immunoSEQ multiplex PCR; TCRdb's copy has only in-frame clones and lacks some. The repertoire holds around 2,000 clones, over 15% seen once, with roughly 18% in the top ten. The sequence was obtained from a human donor with melanoma. Material: tumor tissue (inferred from file names), obtained from a patient given nivolumab and ipilimumab in sequence. J is TRBJ1-2 and V is TRBV6-8, with D possibly being TRBD1 (6 bases). CDR3 protein: CASSQGMGYGYTF. CDR3 DNA sequence: TGTGCCAGTTCACAGGGAATGGGCTATGGCTACACCTTC.